The source of this T cell receptor beta chain is a study of shared clonotypes between healthy human individuals. Whole-study results and caveats: In the sorted subsets, rarefaction showed sequencing was incomplete despite large depth. With four donors compared, about 5% of naive CD4 clonotypes were shared.

Germline V gene lookup returns CDR1 MDHEN and CDR2 SYDVKM. The CDR3 has 14 residues. Between the trimmed V and J ends, which lost 1 base and 10 bases, there was a span of 16 bases. This was a deep-level run. Only in-frame clones appear in the TCRdb table, and some are missing; sequencing was by immunoSEQ multiplex PCR. In the table there are about 700,000 clones, approximately 79% of which are singletons. For this clone: As yet, its antigen is unknown.

Donors comprised healthy HIV-negative adults lacking recent acute infections or vaccinations. This chain joins TRBV28 and TRBJ1-1; possibly TRBD1 for D (5 bases). This TCR came from a young woman in good health. Material: memory CD4+ T cells sorted from blood. Noted subset: CD45RA-negative fraction. The DNA for the CDR3 is TGTGCCAGCAGTTTATTCCTTACGCAGGGCGGAGCTTTCTTT. Translating it yields CASSLFLTQGGAFF.